These T cell receptor beta chains were read from a single sample in a study of blood T cell repertoires in COVID-19. Here immunoSEQ multiplex PCR was the method, and the copy in TCRdb shows in-frame clones only, minus some. This table has a few hundred thousand clones, about 88% appearing once. Sequenced material: PBMCs or T cells enriched from blood (not recorded which). These receptors came from a woman younger than 30 who had recovered from COVID-19. CDR3s include the opening cysteine and the closing phenylalanine or tryptophan. Each record gives: CDR3 protein, CDR3 DNA, V gene, clone size, J gene, CDR3 length, D gene. A D gene is named only where the DNA matches it firmly. The size of a clone is reported for some rows only, either as once, few or many, or as a class for expanded clones.

cdr3_aa: CASSFSAGRIHNEQFF; cdr3_nt: TGTGCCAGCAGCTTCTCAGCGGGGAGAATACACAATGAGCAGTTCTTC; v_call: TRBV3-1/TRBV3-2; clone_size: .; j_call: TRBJ2-1; cdr3_length: 16; d_call: TRBD2
cdr3_aa: CASSLATTGIFQETQYF; cdr3_nt: TGCGCCAGCAGCTTGGCCACGACAGGGATTTTCCAAGAGACCCAGTACTTC; v_call: TRBV5-1; clone_size: .; j_call: TRBJ2-5; cdr3_length: 17; d_call: TRBD1
cdr3_aa: CASSKDRLGERYGYTF; cdr3_nt: TGTGCCAGCAGCAAAGATCGACTAGGGGAGAGATATGGCTACACCTTC; v_call: TRBV21-1; clone_size: once; j_call: TRBJ1-2; cdr3_length: 16; d_call: .
cdr3_aa: CASSSRDRSTDTQYF; cdr3_nt: TGTGCCAGCAGCTCCCGGGACAGGAGCACAGATACGCAGTATTTT; v_call: TRBV5-4; clone_size: .; j_call: TRBJ2-3; cdr3_length: 15; d_call: TRBD1
cdr3_aa: CASSEGGGGNQPQHF; cdr3_nt: TGTGCCAGCAGTGAAGGGGGAGGGGGTAATCAGCCCCAGCATTTT; v_call: TRBV6-1; clone_size: .; j_call: TRBJ1-5; cdr3_length: 15; d_call: .
cdr3_aa: CSVEGSSYNEQFF; cdr3_nt: TGCAGCGTTGAGGGGAGCTCCTACAATGAGCAGTTCTTC; v_call: TRBV29-1; clone_size: .; j_call: TRBJ2-1; cdr3_length: 13; d_call: .
cdr3_aa: CASSDGTGSTEAFF; cdr3_nt: TGTGCCAGCAGTGATGGGACAGGGAGCACTGAAGCTTTCTTT; v_call: TRBV6-1; clone_size: .; j_call: TRBJ1-1; cdr3_length: 14; d_call: TRBD1
cdr3_aa: CATSDTGDSTDTQYF; cdr3_nt: TGTGCCACCAGTGACACAGGGGACAGCACAGATACGCAGTATTTT; v_call: TRBV24-1; clone_size: .; j_call: TRBJ2-3; cdr3_length: 15; d_call: TRBD1
cdr3_aa: CASSSLSVLTYNEQFF; cdr3_nt: TGTGCCAGTAGTAGCCTTAGCGTCCTGACTTACAATGAGCAGTTCTTC; v_call: TRBV19; clone_size: .; j_call: TRBJ2-1; cdr3_length: 16; d_call: .
cdr3_aa: CAWSSDTEAFF; cdr3_nt: TGTGCCTGGAGTTCCGACACTGAAGCTTTCTTT; v_call: TRBV30; clone_size: few; j_call: TRBJ1-1; cdr3_length: 11; d_call: .
cdr3_aa: CASSLKPGGPTEAFF; cdr3_nt: TGTGCCAGCAGCTTAAAACCAGGGGGCCCCACTGAAGCTTTCTTT; v_call: TRBV7-3; clone_size: .; j_call: TRBJ1-1; cdr3_length: 15; d_call: TRBD1
cdr3_aa: CASSTPGQGTGANVLTF; cdr3_nt: TGTGCCAGCAGTACCCCGGGACAGGGGACTGGGGCCAACGTCCTGACTTTC; v_call: TRBV25-1; clone_size: .; j_call: TRBJ2-6; cdr3_length: 17; d_call: TRBD1